This record covers a single TCR beta chain. A much bigger clone sits one base away, suggesting this may be a read error. Arm-PCR with iRepertoire HTBI primers amplified the CDR3 regions for these TCR beta libraries. MiXCR, applied by TCRdb to the multiplex PCR reads, yields one record per CDR3 protein. The table lists a few hundred thousand distinct CDR3 sequences, around 15% of them singletons. This sample's time point: newly diagnosed GD, antithyroid drugs for less than 3 months. PBMC RNA served as the TCR library source. These data originate in a study of regulatory T cells in long-lasting Graves disease. The same sample was also used in a study of T cells in Graves' hyperthyroidism and ophthalmopathy. That paper states: On the basis of clinical symptoms, serum thyroxine and TRAb, thyroid ultrasound and orbital computed tomography, diagnoses were made.

This clonotype originated in a woman aged 18-30 years with Graves disease. The sample consisted of peripheral blood mononuclear cells (PBMCs), taken at new diagnosis, from a patient treated with antithyroid drugs.

This CDR3 is CASGWGQGADEQYF. The CDR3 bases are TGTGCCAGCGGCTGGGGACAGGGCGCCGACGAGCAGTACTTC. The chain employs TRBV5-6 and TRBJ2-7; 9 bases match TRBD1. CDR1 and CDR2 from the germline V gene are SGHDT and YYEEEE. J gave up 5 bases and V 7 bases, and 10 bases lay outside the gene matches. The CDR3 is 14 residues long.